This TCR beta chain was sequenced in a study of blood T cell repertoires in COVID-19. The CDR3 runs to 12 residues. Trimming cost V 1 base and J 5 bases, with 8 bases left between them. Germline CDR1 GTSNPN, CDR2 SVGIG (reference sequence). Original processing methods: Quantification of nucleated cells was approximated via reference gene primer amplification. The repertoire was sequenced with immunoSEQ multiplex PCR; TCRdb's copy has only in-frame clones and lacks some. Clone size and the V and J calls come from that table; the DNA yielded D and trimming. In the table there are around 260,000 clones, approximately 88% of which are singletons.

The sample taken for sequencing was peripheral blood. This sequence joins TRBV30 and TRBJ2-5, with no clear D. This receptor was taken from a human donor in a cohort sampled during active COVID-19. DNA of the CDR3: TGTGCCTGGAGTGCCTCCCCCGAGACCCAGTACTTC. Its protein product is CAWSASPETQYF.